The source of this TCR beta chain is a study of identifying expanded T cells in peripheral blood. Collection occurred without any documented infections or immune events in donors. Germline values: CDR1 SGHNT, CDR2 YYREEE (reference sequence). Trimming left V 4 bases short and J 4 bases short, with 9 bases between. This CDR3 is 12 amino acids long. TCRdb's copy holds only in-frame clones and misses some; the assay was immunoSEQ multiplex PCR. Of 83,000 or so clones in the sample, around nine tenths are singletons; the top ten hold about 4.2%. The chain is built from TRBV5-4 and TRBJ2-7; D remains ambiguous. This sequence was found in a person aged 18 to 70 in good health. The sequencing sample was made of blood. For the CDR3, the DNA is TGTGCCAGCAGCACTGGGGTGTACGAGCAGTACTTC. This gives the protein CASSTGVYEQYF. The full variable domain, completed using reference TRBV5-4 and TRBJ2-7, is ETGVTQSPTHLIKTRGQQVTLRCSSQSGHNTVSWYQQALGQGPQFIFQYYREEENGRGNFPPRFSGLQFPNYSSELNVNALELDDSALYLCASSTGVYEQYFGPGTRLTVT.